The sequence of this TCR beta chain was determined in a study of blood T cell repertoires in COVID-19 (dated by TCRdb to between 2020 and 2021). Study-level background: Samples covering the acute and convalescent phases of COVID-19 were provided by collaborators in the United States, Italy and Spain. A freely available public database, intended as a resource for researchers studying the immune response to SARS-CoV-2, is where the repertoires were released. Nearly every sample came with metadata listing a de-identified subject ID, COVID-19 status, age in years and sex. Samples were obtained from the ongoing ImmuneRACE study (first 160 participants) and from roughly 1,300 subjects provided by 6 global collaborators. The prospective study material was composed of cDNA or gDNA derived from T cells, B-cell-depleted T cells, or PBMCs. Where available, HLA class I and class II types were obtained from metadata supplied by the sample provider rather than from assay-based typing. Deeply sampled blood TCRbeta repertoires from subjects exposed to, actively infected with, or recovered from COVID-19 were included in the dataset.

CDR1 and CDR2 are read off the germline V gene (reference sequence) as MNHEY and SMNVEV. The germline V and J ends show losses of 4 bases and 3 bases respectively, and no gene match explains 3 bases of the junction. The CDR3, cysteine through phenylalanine, is 14 amino acids long. Only the CDR3 DNA is retained, 42 bases long and in frame from the first base. The research as a whole found: The quantity of clinical and demographic metadata differed by source and by participant and was supplied without curation.

TCRbeta CDR3 regions were amplified from genomic DNA using the immunoSEQ Assay, a bias-controlled multiplex PCR. As for the original processing: Within the assay, amplification of reference gene primers was used to estimate how many nucleated cells each sample contained. Sequence reads were collapsed and filtered to measure the absolute abundance of every unique TCRbeta CDR3 rearrangement. Productive Simpson clonality was computed per sample as the square root of Simpson's diversity index over productive rearrangements. TCRdb limited this immuneACCESS table to in-frame rearrangements with V and J called. A share of clones is missing; checked studies link under half to unresolved V genes, and the rest is unexplained. V, J and clone size were drawn from that table, and D and trimming were deduced from the DNA. The sample profile shows 95,000 to 150,000 clones; 77% of them were found once. The ten top clones hold over 7% of the sample.

Whole blood was collected in K2EDTA tubes by collaborating institutions according to the institutions' own protocols. For TCRbeta analysis, collaborators shipped samples in one of three forms: frozen whole blood, isolated PBMCs, or DNA extracted from either of those sample types. A word on this clone: Its binding antigen is unknown. The input lacks base qualities; no much larger clone sits a single base away. Other DNA sequences from this sample encode an identical CDR3 as well.

Rearrangement joined TRBV27 to TRBJ1-5, with 7 junctional bases fitting TRBD1. The sample taken for sequencing was peripheral blood. The sequence derives from a human donor in a cohort sampled during active COVID-19. The nucleotide sequence reads TGTGCCAGCAGTTCGACAGGGAACAATCAGCCCCAGCATTTT. This sequence encodes CASSSTGNNQPQHF.